These T cell receptor beta chains were read from a single sample in a study of CD8+CD57+ T cells in acquired aplastic anemia. TCRdb reanalysed the reads using MiXCR and keeps one entry per CDR3 protein. The sample records 100,000 to 150,000 distinct CDR3 sequences, around 46% being singletons. Sequencing used sorted CD4+, CD8+, or CD8+CD57+ T cells (not recorded which) from PBMCs. These receptors were obtained from a human donor in good health, serving as a control. The CDR3 runs from the conserved cysteine through the conserved F or W. D genes are given only for firm matches. Only some rows state a clone size, as once, few, many or a class for expanded clones.

J: TRBJ1-1; V: TRBV10-1; D: TRBD1; length: 11; size: -; DNA: TGCGCCAGCAGTGACAGGGGGAGGGCTTTCTTT; CDR3: CASSDRGRAFF
J: TRBJ1-1; V: TRBV3-1; D: -; length: 13; size: -; DNA: TGTGCCAGCAGCCAACTCGAAAACACTGAAGCTTTCTTT; CDR3: CASSQLENTEAFF
J: TRBJ2-1; V: TRBV13; D: -; length: 15; size: -; DNA: TGTGCCAGCAGCTTCTCGGAGGGGGCGAACAATGAGCAGTTCTTC; CDR3: CASSFSEGANNEQFF
J: TRBJ1-6; V: TRBV11-3; D: -; length: 13; size: many; DNA: TGTGCCAGCAGCCCTACCTTGGGTTCACCCCTCCACTTT; CDR3: CASSPTLGSPLHF
J: TRBJ2-3; V: TRBV7-9; D: TRBD2; length: 14; size: many; DNA: TGTGCCAGCGGGGGGAGGGTTCTAACAGATACGCAGTATTTT; CDR3: CASGGRVLTDTQYF
J: TRBJ2-7; V: TRBV29-1; D: -; length: 13; size: -; DNA: TGCAGCGTGGTAACTAGCTACGGCCACGAGCAGTACTTC; CDR3: CSVVTSYGHEQYF
J: TRBJ2-1; V: TRBV2; D: -; length: 14; size: -; DNA: TGTGCCACCTCGGGGGCGAGCTCCTACAATGAGCAGTTCTTC; CDR3: CATSGASSYNEQFF
J: TRBJ1-1; V: TRBV19; D: -; length: 15; size: many; DNA: TGTGCCAGTAGTACTTATTCTCAAATGAACACTGAAGCTTTCTTT; CDR3: CASSTYSQMNTEAFF
J: TRBJ1-2; V: TRBV19; D: -; length: 15; size: few; DNA: TGTGCCAGTAGTCACCGTGGAGAGGGGATCCGTGGCTACACCTTC; CDR3: CASSHRGEGIRGYTF
J: TRBJ1-3; V: TRBV9; D: TRBD1; length: 17; size: many; DNA: TGTGCCAGCAGCGGACCGGGACAGGGAAATAGTGGAAACACCATATATTTT; CDR3: CASSGPGQGNSGNTIYF
J: TRBJ2-7; V: TRBV29-1; D: -; length: 9; size: -; DNA: TGCAGCGTTGAGAACGAGCAGTACTTC; CDR3: CSVENEQYF